The next 25 T cell receptor beta chains were all read from a single sample in a study of shared clonotypes between healthy human individuals. The naive CD8 fraction comprised CD45RO-negative cells positively selected for CCR7 and excluded terminally differentiated effector memory CD45RA+ cells. Data came from immunoSEQ multiplex PCR; TCRdb stores just in-frame clones and leaves some out. This sample has about 2 million clones, with about 95% found just once. Sample: naive CD8+ T cells sorted from blood. These receptor sequences come from a man in his late teens or twenties in good health.

V usage is TRBV4-1 and J usage is TRBJ2-3; D ambiguous. Germline CDR1 is MGHRA and CDR2 is YSYEKL. Between the trimmed V and J ends, which lost 8 bases and 4 bases, there was a span of 13 bases. The CDR3 has 13 residues. CDR3 DNA: TGCGCCAGCGCCGGTGGATCCCCAGATACGCAGTATTTT. It is translated as CASAGGSPDTQYF.

Turning to this clone: This may stem from a read error, because a much larger clone lies one nucleotide away. Other DNA sequences in this sample translate to the same CDR3. The gene calls are TRBV7-8 and TRBJ1-1; D gene uncertain. Germline assignment: CDR1 SGHVS and CDR2 FQNEAQ. The V and J ends lost 2 bases and 3 bases respectively, with 4 bases between them. This CDR3 contains 12 residues. CDR3 in DNA: TGTGCCAGCAGCTTAAGGGACACTGAAGCTTTCTTT. Translation gives CASSLRDTEAFF.

Regarding this clone: At the DNA level, this CDR3 is encoded by other sequences in the same sample as well. CDR3: CASSLVDYNEQFF. CDR3 sequence (DNA): TGCGCCAGCAGCTTGGTTGACTACAATGAGCAGTTCTTC. V usage is TRBV5-1 and J usage is TRBJ2-1; no clear D. The CDR3 runs 13 residues. Trimming took off 0 bases at V and 3 bases at J, with 4 bases between the two ends. The germline V gene encodes CDR1 SGHRS and CDR2 YFSETQ.

The chain carries TRBV30 and TRBJ1-5; D uncertain. The length of the CDR3 is 13 residues. CDR1 GTSNPN and CDR2 SVGIG come from the germline V gene (reference sequence). V was shortened by 5 bases and J by 7 bases, with 15 bases between the two germline ends. DNA of the CDR3: TGTGCCTGGGGCCCGCAGGCCGGGCAGCCCCAGCATTTT. Encoded protein: CAWGPQAGQPQHF.

V gene TRBV28 combines with J gene TRBJ1-4; unclear D gene. Trimming shortened V by 5 bases and J by 8 bases, and 6 bases separated the two germline ends. The V gene's germline CDR1 is MDHEN and CDR2 SYDVKM. The CDR3 runs 11 residues. The CDR3 region is CASSEGEKLFF. The CDR3, as DNA: TGTGCCAGCAGTGAGGGCGAAAAACTGTTTTTT.

Details on this clone: Distinct nucleotide sequences in the sample also encode this CDR3. This rearrangement joins TRBV4-2 to TRBJ2-5; D remains unclear. Per germline, CDR1 LGHNA and CDR2 YNFKEQ. V lost 1 base and J 5 bases, leaving 8 bases between the germline ends. The CDR3 extends over 13 amino acids. This CDR3 is CASSQGSLETQYF. The CDR3 coding sequence is TGTGCCAGCAGCCAAGGATCTCTGGAGACCCAGTACTTC.

The chain carries TRBV10-1 and TRBJ1-1, with D possibly TRBD1 on 5 matching bases. Germline assignment: CDR1 WNHNN and CDR2 SYGVQD (reference sequence). CDR3 length equals 13 residues. V lost 6 bases to trimming and J lost 4 bases, with 12 bases between them. CDR3 loop: CASSAGLTTEAFF. CDR3 nucleotide sequence: TGCGCCAGCAGCGCAGGGTTAACCACTGAAGCTTTCTTT.

V and J are TRBV7-2 and TRBJ2-3, with a possible D match to TRBD2 (6 bases). The CDR3 runs to 16 residues. Germline CDR1 and CDR2: SGHTA and FQGNSA. Trimming took off 0 bases at V and 4 bases at J, with 14 bases between the two ends. The CDR3 is CASSLAGTALPDTQYF. The CDR3 DNA is TGTGCCAGCAGCTTAGCCGGGACTGCCCTCCCAGATACGCAGTATTTT.

J is TRBJ1-2 and V is TRBV5-1; 7 positions match TRBD1. This CDR3 region has 18 residues. Germline V gene sequence: CDR1 SGHRS, CDR2 YFSETQ. J gave up 4 bases and V 4 bases, and 19 bases lay outside the gene matches. In DNA form, the CDR3 reads TGCGCCAGCAGCGGGCGACAGGGAACGATTCTGGATATCTATGGCTACACCTTC. It specifies CASSGRQGTILDIYGYTF.

The chain uses TRBV6-1 and TRBJ2-7; D call uncertain. CDR3 length equals 13 residues. Germline V CDR1 and CDR2: MNHNS, SASEGT. Deletions cut 5 bases from V and 5 bases from J, with 13 bases between. The CDR3 region is CASSLDLWDEQYF. DNA for the CDR3: TGTGCCAGCAGTCTGGACCTTTGGGACGAGCAGTACTTC.

The chain links TRBV2 to TRBJ1-1, with TRBD1 as a possible D gene (6 bases). Trimming stripped 5 bases from V and 1 base from J, with 11 bases between. Germline assignment: CDR1 SNHLY and CDR2 FYNNEI. This CDR3 has 14 residues. This CDR3 is CASSTDSRNTEAFF. The CDR3 DNA is TGTGCCAGCAGTACGGACAGCAGGAACACTGAAGCTTTCTTT.

The V gene is TRBV10-3, the J gene TRBJ2-7; 9 nucleotides match TRBD1. V trimming: 3 bases; J trimming: 3 bases; junction bases outside the gene matches: 6. Germline CDR1 and CDR2: ENHRY and SYGVKD. The CDR3 spans 15 residues. Written as DNA, the CDR3 is TGTGCCATCAGTGAAACCCCGACAGGGGGCTACGAGCAGTACTTC. It translates to CAISETPTGGYEQYF.

This clone was observed a single time. V and J are TRBV11-2 and TRBJ2-7, with TRBD1 matching over 9 bases. Trimming took 7 bases from V and 6 from J; bases not matched to a gene: 16. CDR3 length equals 16 residues. CDR1 SGHAT and CDR2 FQNNGV come from the germline V gene. The CDR3 DNA is TGTGCCAGCACCCTTGACGCGCGGACAGGGGTTCTCGAGCAGTACTTC. It codes for CASTLDARTGVLEQYF.

This clone has only one observation. This chain joins TRBV2 and TRBJ2-7, with D hard to call. V was pared by 8 bases and J by 1 base, with 18 bases between. CDR1 is SNHLY and CDR2 is FYNNEI in the germline V gene. CDR3 length equals 15 residues. CDR3 sequence: CASGESSDLSYEQYF. The CDR3 DNA reads TGTGCCAGCGGAGAGAGCAGCGACCTTTCCTACGAGCAGTACTTC. The full variable domain, with the rest looked up from reference TRBV2 and TRBJ2-7, is EPEVTQTPSHQVTQMGQEVILRCVPISNHLYFYWYRQILGQKVEFLVSFYNNEISEKSEIFDDQFSVERPDGSNFTLKIRSTKLEDSAMYFCASGESSDLSYEQYFGPGTRLTVT.

The chain links TRBV7-9 to TRBJ2-1; 12 bases align to TRBD2. With V trimmed by 10 bases and J by 8 bases, 3 bases remained unmatched. The CDR3 has 12 residues. CDR1 and CDR2 (germline): SEHNR, FQNEAQ (reference sequence). CDR3 in amino acids: CATSGGAYEQFF. The CDR3 coding sequence is TGTGCCACTAGCGGGGGGGCGTATGAGCAGTTCTTC.

CDR3 protein: CASSQRTGGLGMNTEAFF. The DNA for the CDR3 is TGCGCCAGCAGCCAGAGGACAGGGGGCCTCGGCATGAACACTGAAGCTTTCTTT. The V gene is TRBV4-1, the J gene TRBJ1-1; 11 bases line up with TRBD1. Germline CDR1 MGHRA, CDR2 YSYEKL. CDR3 length equals 18 residues. V was clipped by 3 bases and J by 0 bases; unmatched bases: 9.

This chain links TRBV7-9 with TRBJ2-7, with 7 bases identical to TRBD1. V was clipped by 4 bases and J by 0 bases; unmatched bases: 9. Germline V lookup: CDR1 SEHNR, CDR2 FQNEAQ (reference sequence). The CDR3 extends over 16 amino acids. The CDR3 region is CASSSIGTVSSYEQYF. The CDR3 DNA reads as TGTGCCAGCAGCTCCATAGGGACAGTTTCCTCCTACGAGCAGTACTTC.

In the case of this clone: The same CDR3 arises from other DNA sequences in this sample as well. This sequence joins TRBV5-6 and TRBJ2-7; TRBD1 aligns across 7 bases. CDR3 length: 14 amino acids. Germline V lookup: CDR1 SGHDT, CDR2 YYEEEE. The junction had 10 bases not matched to a gene; V was cut back by 7 bases and J by 3 bases. The chain's CDR3 is CASSFGQVGYEQYF. Here the CDR3 DNA reads TGTGCCAGCTCATTCGGACAGGTTGGCTACGAGCAGTACTTC.

The V and J genes are TRBV5-1 and TRBJ1-1; no reliable D call. Between the trimmed V and J ends, which lost 2 bases and 3 bases, there was a span of 5 bases. This CDR3 has 12 amino acids. Germline assignment: CDR1 SGHRS and CDR2 YFSETQ. The CDR3 reads CASSFSYTEAFF. The CDR3 DNA sequence: TGCGCCAGCAGCTTTTCTTACACTGAAGCTTTCTTT.

The chain combines TRBV7-2 with TRBJ2-1; no clear D gene. The CDR3 runs 14 residues. CDR1 SGHTA and CDR2 FQGNSA come from the germline V gene. Trimming removed 11 bases from V and 0 bases from J, with 14 bases in between. The CDR3 protein is CASETHPSYNEQFF. In DNA, the CDR3 is TGTGCCTCAGAAACCCACCCCTCCTACAATGAGCAGTTCTTC.

V and J are TRBV7-6 and TRBJ1-5; D might be TRBD1 (6 bases). V lost 1 base and J 6 bases, leaving 13 bases between the germline ends. CDR1 is SGHVS, CDR2 FNYEAQ, per germline. This CDR3 comprises 15 residues. Written as DNA, the CDR3 is TGTGCCAGCAGCTTAGAGGCCGGGGGCGGTCAGCCCCAGCATTTT. Amino acid sequence: CASSLEAGGGQPQHF.

The chain joins TRBV6-5 to TRBJ2-5; 7 nucleotides match TRBD2. CDR3 size: 16 residues. With 2 bases clipped from V and 5 bases from J, the junction kept 11 bases outside the gene matches. Germline V CDR1 and CDR2: MNHEY, SVGAGI. CDR3 bases: TGTGCCAGCAGTTACACCCGGGTCGGGGGGATGGAGACCCAGTACTTC. Its protein is CASSYTRVGGMETQYF.

This chain connects TRBV27 to TRBJ2-7; TRBD2 matches 9 bases. This CDR3 comprises 16 residues. The V and J ends lost 7 bases and 1 base, in that order; junction bases with no gene match: 11. CDR1 MNHEY and CDR2 SMNVEV come from the germline V gene (reference sequence). The CDR3 DNA follows: TGTGCCAGCAAGGGTGGGATAGCGGGGGTGTCCTACGAGCAGTACTTC. Translating gives CASKGGIAGVSYEQYF.

Comments on this clone: The sample carries other DNA sequences with the same CDR3. This chain links TRBV6-5 with TRBJ1-1, with D maybe TRBD1 (5 bases). This CDR3 spans 15 amino acids. Deletions cut 0 bases from V and 1 base from J, with 9 bases between. Germline assignment: CDR1 MNHEY and CDR2 SVGAGI. The CDR3 loop is CASSYSSGANTEAFF. The CDR3 DNA reads as TGTGCCAGCAGTTACTCGTCCGGGGCGAACACTGAAGCTTTCTTT.

The chain couples TRBV9 to TRBJ2-2, with TRBD1 identical over 8 bases. CDR1 SGDLS and CDR2 YYNGEE come from the germline V gene. The CDR3 has 16 residues. V shed 4 bases and J 7 bases; nucleotides not matched to a gene: 12. The CDR3, as DNA: TGTGCCAGCAGCCCCACGGGACAGGACGGAGGCGGGGAGCTGTTTTTT. Amino acid sequence: CASSPTGQDGGGELFF.